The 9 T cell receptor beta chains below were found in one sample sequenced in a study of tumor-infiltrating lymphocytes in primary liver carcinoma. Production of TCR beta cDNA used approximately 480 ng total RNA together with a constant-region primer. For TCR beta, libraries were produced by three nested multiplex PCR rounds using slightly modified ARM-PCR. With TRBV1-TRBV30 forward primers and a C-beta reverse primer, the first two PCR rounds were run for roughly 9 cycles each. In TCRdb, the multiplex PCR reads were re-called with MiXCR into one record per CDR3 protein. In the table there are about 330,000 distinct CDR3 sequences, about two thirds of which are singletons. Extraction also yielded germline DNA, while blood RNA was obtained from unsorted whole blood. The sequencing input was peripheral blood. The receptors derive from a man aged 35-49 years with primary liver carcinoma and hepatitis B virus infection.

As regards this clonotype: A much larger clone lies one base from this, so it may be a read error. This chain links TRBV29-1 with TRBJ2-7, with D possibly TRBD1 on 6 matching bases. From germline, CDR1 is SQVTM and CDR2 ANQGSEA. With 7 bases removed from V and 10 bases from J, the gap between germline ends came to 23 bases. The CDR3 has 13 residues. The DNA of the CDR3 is TGCAGCGCGTTCCGGGACATTGGAGGCGATCAGTACTTC. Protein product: CSAFRDIGGDQYF.

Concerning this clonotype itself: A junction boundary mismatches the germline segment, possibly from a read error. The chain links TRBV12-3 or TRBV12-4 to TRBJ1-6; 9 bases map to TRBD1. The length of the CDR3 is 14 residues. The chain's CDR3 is CACSETGGNSPLHF. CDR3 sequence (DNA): TGTGCCTGCAGCGAGACAGGGGGGAATTCACCCCTCCACTTT.

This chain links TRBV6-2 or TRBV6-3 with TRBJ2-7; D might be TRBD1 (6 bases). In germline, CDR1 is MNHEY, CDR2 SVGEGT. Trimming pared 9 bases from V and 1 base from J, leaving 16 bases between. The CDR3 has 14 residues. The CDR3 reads CARSPRDTSYEQYF. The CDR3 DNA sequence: TGTGCCAGAAGTCCCCGGGACACGTCCTACGAGCAGTACTTC.

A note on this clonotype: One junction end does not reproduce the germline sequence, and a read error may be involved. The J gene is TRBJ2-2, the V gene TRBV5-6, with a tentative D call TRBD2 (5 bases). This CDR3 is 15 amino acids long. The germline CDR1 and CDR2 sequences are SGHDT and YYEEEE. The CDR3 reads CVSSLFSEIAGELFF. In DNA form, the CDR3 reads TGTGTCAGCAGCTTGTTTAGCGAGATCGCCGGGGAGCTGTTTTTT.

In nucleotides, the CDR3 is TGTGCCAGCAGTTGCTCGAATCGATACGAGCAGTTCTTC. It encodes CASSCSNRYEQFF. The V call is TRBV6-5, the J call TRBJ2-1; no clear D gene. Germline-derived CDR1 and CDR2 are MNHEY and SVGAGI. There are 13 residues in the CDR3. V lost 4 bases and J 10 bases, leaving 14 bases between the germline ends.

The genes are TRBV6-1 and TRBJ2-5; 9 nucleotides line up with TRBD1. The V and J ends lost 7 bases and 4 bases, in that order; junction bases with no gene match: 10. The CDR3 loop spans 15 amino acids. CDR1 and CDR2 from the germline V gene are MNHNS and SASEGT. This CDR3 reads CASNNRGQDGETQYF. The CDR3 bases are TGTGCCAGCAACAACAGGGGGCAAGATGGAGAGACCCAGTACTTC.

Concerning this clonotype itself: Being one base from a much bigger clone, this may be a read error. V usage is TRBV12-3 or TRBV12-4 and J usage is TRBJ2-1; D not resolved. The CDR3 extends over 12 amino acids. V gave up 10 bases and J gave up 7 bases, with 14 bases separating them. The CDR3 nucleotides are TGTGCCACGACTGATATCTGGAATGAGCAGTTCTTC. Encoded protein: CATTDIWNEQFF.

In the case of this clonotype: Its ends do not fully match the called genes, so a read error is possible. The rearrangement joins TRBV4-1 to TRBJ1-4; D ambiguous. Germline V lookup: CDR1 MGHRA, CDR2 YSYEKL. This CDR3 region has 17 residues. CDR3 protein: CASSQDLYRTFNKKLFF. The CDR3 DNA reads TGCGCCAGCAGCCAAGATCTATATCGGACCTTTAATAAAAAACTGTTTTTT.

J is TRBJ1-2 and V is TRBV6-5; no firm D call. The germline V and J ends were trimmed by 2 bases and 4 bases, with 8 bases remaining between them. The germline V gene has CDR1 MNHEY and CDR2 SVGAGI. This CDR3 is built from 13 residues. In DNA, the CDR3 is TGTGCCAGCAGTTACGATTCAGCCTATGGCTACACCTTC. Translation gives CASSYDSAYGYTF.